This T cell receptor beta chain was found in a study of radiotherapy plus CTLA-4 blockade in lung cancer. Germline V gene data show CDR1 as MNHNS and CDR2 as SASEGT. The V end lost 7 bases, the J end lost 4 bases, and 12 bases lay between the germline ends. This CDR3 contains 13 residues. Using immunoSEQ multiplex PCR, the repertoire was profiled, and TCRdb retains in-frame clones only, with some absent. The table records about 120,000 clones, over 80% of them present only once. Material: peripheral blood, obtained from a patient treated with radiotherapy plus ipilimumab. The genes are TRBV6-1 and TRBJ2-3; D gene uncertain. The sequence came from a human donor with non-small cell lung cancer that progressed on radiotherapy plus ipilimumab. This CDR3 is CASTVGPPDTQYF. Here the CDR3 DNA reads TGTGCCAGCACGGTGGGCCCCCCAGATACGCAGTATTTT.